The clone carrying this TCR beta chain was observed a handful of times. Antigen unknown. This sample stems from a study of T-cell reconstitution after alpha-beta-depleted transplantation in children. Findings of the study overall: Surviving recipient T cells and thymic progenitors underlay high day-60 TCRbeta diversity in some patients. T-cell counts and diversity at one year post-transplant came mainly from newly produced T cells. About two months after transplant, alpha-beta T cells reportedly came from several hundred expanded graft clones.

Preparation of the TCRbeta library involved a method that used unique molecular identifiers. TCRdb reanalysed the PCR reads using MiXCR and keeps one entry per CDR3 protein. The sample includes 500,000 to 750,000 distinct CDR3 sequences, roughly a quarter seen only once; the top ten take 35% to 40%. The CDR3 sequence is 14 residues long. Germline CDR1 reads SQVTM; CDR2 reads ANQGSEA. Trimming pared 4 bases from V and 7 bases from J, leaving 19 bases between. The source is a boy under two years old with Wiskott-Aldrich syndrome, due to receive a stem cell transplant. The rearrangement joins TRBV29-1 to TRBJ2-5; tentatively, D is TRBD2 (7 bases). This specimen consisted of PBMCs, obtained before TCRalphabeta/CD19-depleted stem cell transplant. The CDR3 loop is CSVASSGPTGTQYF. The DNA of the CDR3 is TGCAGCGTTGCTTCTAGCGGCCCGACAGGGACCCAGTACTTC.